This T cell receptor beta chain derives from a study of T cells after posttransplantation cyclophosphamide. This CDR3 region has 16 residues. CDR1 MDHEN and CDR2 SYDVKM come from the germline V gene. V gave up 7 bases and J gave up 4 bases, with 20 bases separating them. Method: immunoSEQ multiplex PCR; TCRdb's copy keeps in-frame clones and lacks some. The sample shows 40,000 to 55,000 clones, none of them appearing just once. This TCR was recovered from a man aged 40-49 years in good health, CMV-negative, and a related stem cell transplant donor. The rearrangement joins TRBV28 to TRBJ2-1; D might be TRBD2 (6 bases). Material: PBMCs. Here the CDR3 reads CASIGNGAGSYNEQFF. As DNA, the CDR3 is TGTGCCAGCATCGGGAACGGGGCGGGGTCGTACAATGAGCAGTTCTTC.